What follows describes a single TCR beta chain. Its cognate antigen is unknown. Genomic DNA per cell subset filled all wells of several immunoSEQ plates. Replicate PCRs were loaded with approximately 300 ng DNA from unsorted PBMC, around 30,000 T cell genomes. In the authors' methods: ImmunoSEQ supplied junction-only sequences lacking quality scores, so filtering was different. Assay: immunoSEQ multiplex PCR; the TCRdb copy retains only in-frame clones and omits some. V and J calls and clone size are those listed in that table; D and trimming were worked out from the DNA. The data show fewer than 550,000 clones, about 80% seen once. Germline-derived CDR1 and CDR2 are SGHRS and YFSETQ. V lost 3 bases to trimming and J lost 1 base, with 9 bases between them. The CDR3 runs 14 residues. The data were taken from a study of shared clonotypes between healthy human individuals. Overall study findings and caveats: The authors sampled blood alone, and tissue repertoires likely differ.

This chain joins TRBV5-1 and TRBJ2-3; D ambiguous. The sequence came from a middle-aged woman in good health. Some clones in this sample may be carry-over from other donors' samples. The sequenced sample consisted of PBMCs. CDR3 residues: CASSWGSRTDTQYF. The CDR3 DNA sequence: TGCGCCAGCAGCTGGGGTTCACGCACAGATACGCAGTATTTT. Full variable domain (rest looked up from reference TRBV5-1 and TRBJ2-3): KAGVTQTPRYLIKTRGQQVTLSCSPISGHRSVSWYQQTPGQGLQFLFEYFSETQRNKGNFPGRFSGRQFSNSRSEMNVSTLELGDSALYLCASSWGSRTDTQYFGPGTRLTVL.